Following are 15 T cell receptor beta chains from one sample sequenced in a study of breast tumors, draining lymph nodes, adjacent tissues. Samples came from axillary lymph nodes draining the breast cancer. MiXCR, run by TCRdb on the multiplex PCR reads, gives a single entry per CDR3 protein. The sample yields 85,000 to 120,000 distinct CDR3 sequences, less than 40% seen once. The sequencing input was axillary lymph node tissue. The receptor source for this set is a female donor with breast cancer. Some clones in this sample may be carry-over from other donors' samples.

This clonotype appeared many times. This rearrangement joins TRBV3-1 to TRBJ2-5; 12 positions agree with TRBD2. The CDR3 has 16 residues. Trimming removed 6 bases from V and 9 bases from J; junction bases left unmatched: 14. CDR1 and CDR2 (germline): LGHDT, YNNKEL (reference sequence). The CDR3 nucleotides are TGTGCCAGCAGGCATCTAGCGGGGGGGAGTCGGGGGCCCCAGTACTTC. It encodes CASRHLAGGSRGPQYF.

Details on this clonotype: With a much larger clone just one base away, this may be a read error. The chain is built from TRBV6-2 or TRBV6-3 and TRBJ2-3, with 12 bases lining up with TRBD2. The CDR3 contains 18 residues. The germline gives CDR1 MNHEY, CDR2 SVGEGT. Here the CDR3 DNA reads TGTGCCAGCAGATACTCGACTAGCGGGAGACCTAGCACAGATACGCAGTATTTT. Its translation: CASRYSTSGRPSTDTQYF.

This clonotype was seen a handful of times. A read error may explain this, as a much larger clone is one base away. The chain links TRBV6-5 to TRBJ1-4, with a tentative D call TRBD1 (5 bases). There are 15 residues in the CDR3. Germline V gene data show CDR1 as MNHEY and CDR2 as SVGAGI. V dropped 5 bases and J dropped 7 bases, with 17 bases sitting between them. Here the CDR3 reads CASSPGTMGGEKLFF. The DNA for the CDR3 is TGTGCCAGCAGTCCCGGGACGATGGGAGGTGAAAAACTGTTTTTT.

This clonotype has at least ten counts. The V gene is TRBV20-1, the J gene TRBJ2-6; D unresolved. The CDR3 covers 13 residues. Germline V gene data show CDR1 as DFQATT and CDR2 as SNEGSKA (reference sequence). V shed 2 bases and J shed 1 base, with 3 bases lying between them. In nucleotides, the CDR3 is TGCAGTGCTAGAAATTCTGGGGCCAACGTCCTGACTTTC. Residues: CSARNSGANVLTF.

In its sample, this clonotype ranks as medium-sized. The V and J genes are TRBV15 and TRBJ2-7; TRBD2 aligns across 10 bases. The V gene's germline CDR1 is LNHNV and CDR2 YYDKDF (reference sequence). V gave up 3 bases and J gave up 1 base; unmatched junction bases: 3. The CDR3 loop spans 15 amino acids. CDR3 loop: CATSSASGSSYEQYF. The CDR3 DNA follows: TGTGCCACCAGCAGCGCTAGCGGGAGTTCCTACGAGCAGTACTTC.

The table lists this clonotype with many counts. The gene calls are TRBV19 and TRBJ2-1; TRBD2 might be the D (5 bases). The CDR3 has 13 residues. V was pared by 1 base and J by 4 bases, with 5 bases between. The germline CDR1 and CDR2 sequences are LNHDA and SQIVND (reference sequence). The CDR3 here is CASSIAGYNEQFF. The CDR3 DNA reads TGTGCCAGTAGTATAGCGGGGTACAATGAGCAGTTCTTC. The variable domain in full, completed from reference TRBV19 and TRBJ2-1, reads DGGITQSPKYLFRKEGQNVTLSCEQNLNHDAMYWYRQDPGQGLRLIYYSQIVNDFQKGDIAEGYSVSREKKESFPLTVTSAQKNPTAFYLCASSIAGYNEQFFGPGTRLTVL.

J is TRBJ2-1 and V is TRBV11-2; possible D gene TRBD1, 5 bases. V gave up 5 bases and J gave up 14 bases, with 16 bases separating them. Per the germline V gene, CDR1 is SGHAT and CDR2 is FQNNGV. The CDR3 sequence is 12 residues long. The DNA for the CDR3 is TGTGCCAGCAGCAGAACGGACATGAGAGAGTTCTTC. Its protein is CASSRTDMREFF.

This clonotype showed up many times. The chain links TRBV29-1 to TRBJ2-7; 9 positions match TRBD1. Germline lookup yields CDR1 SQVTM and CDR2 ANQGSEA. J lost 6 bases, V lost 1 base, and 16 bases had no gene match. The CDR3 is 17 amino acids. In DNA, the CDR3 is TGCAGCGTTGAAGCCAATGTCCGGGACAGGGTTAATGGCGAGCAGTACTTC. This encodes CSVEANVRDRVNGEQYF.

This clonotype was seen ten or more times. The chain carries TRBV20-1 and TRBJ1-2, with D tentatively TRBD1 (6 bases). CDR3 length: 14 residues. Germline-derived CDR1 and CDR2 are DFQATT and SNEGSKA (reference sequence). V was shortened by 3 bases and J by 3 bases, with 14 bases between the two germline ends. CDR3 DNA sequence: TGCAGTGCTAGGGTCCGCGGGGGCGACTATGGCTACACCTTC. Translated, it gives CSARVRGGDYGYTF.

This clonotype has a count of ten or more. A read error is possible here, since a much larger clone lies one base away. The V call is TRBV20-1, the J call TRBJ2-1; D unclear. There are 13 residues in the CDR3. CDR1 DFQATT and CDR2 SNEGSKA come from the germline V gene (reference sequence). The CDR3: CSATGSSYNAQFF. CDR3 bases: TGCAGTGCCACGGGTAGCTCCTACAATGCGCAGTTCTTC.

In this sample, this clonotype turned up many times. The chain joins TRBV11-2 to TRBJ2-1; TRBD2 matches at 12 bases. Germline V gene data show CDR1 as SGHAT and CDR2 as FQNNGV. The trim removed 5 bases at V and 6 bases at J, leaving 2 bases unmatched. The CDR3 runs to 14 residues. CDR3 in DNA: TGTGCCAGCAGCCAGACTAGCGGGAGCAATGAGCAGTTCTTC. Residues: CASSQTSGSNEQFF.

With regard to this clonotype: A much larger clonotype is one base distant, so this may be a read error. The chain combines TRBV4-1 with TRBJ2-4; perhaps D is TRBD1 or TRBD2 (5 bases each). The CDR3 totals 16 residues. Germline CDR1 reads MGHRA; CDR2 reads YSYEKL. The CDR3 sequence: CASGQVGRGDKNIQYF. CDR3 bases: TGCGCCAGCGGCCAAGTGGGTAGAGGGGACAAAAACATTCAGTACTTC.

This clonotype was seen many times. One end of the junction fails to match germline, which may point to a read error. This sequence joins TRBV6-6 and TRBJ1-5, with unresolved D. This CDR3 has 16 amino acids. Germline V lookup: CDR1 MNHNY, CDR2 SVGAGI (reference sequence). The CDR3, as DNA: TGTGCCAGCAGTCACTCGCTGGTCTTTAGCAATCAGCCCCAGCATTTT. Translating gives CASSHSLVFSNQPQHF.

This clonotype was recorded at least ten times. CDR3: CASSLGTGCEQYF. The CDR3 nucleotides are TGTGCCAGCAGCTTAGGGACAGGCTGCGAGCAGTACTTC. V and J are TRBV7-9 and TRBJ2-7, with 7 bases aligning to TRBD1. The trim removed 1 base at V and 6 bases at J, leaving 3 bases unmatched. This CDR3 spans 13 amino acids. Germline values: CDR1 SEHNR, CDR2 FQNEAQ (reference sequence).

This clonotype was seen ten or more times. A clone one base away is much larger, so this may be a read error. The rearrangement links TRBV6-5 to TRBJ1-2, with D tentatively TRBD1 (6 bases). The V end was cut by 5 bases, the J end by 8 bases, with 15 bases between. Germline values: CDR1 MNHEY, CDR2 SVGAGI. This CDR3 comprises 13 residues. The CDR3 DNA follows: TGTGCCAGCAGTCACGATGGGACATTGGGCTACACCTTC. Protein product: CASSHDGTLGYTF.